These T cell receptor beta chains were read from a single sample in a study of shared clonotypes between healthy human individuals. The repertoire was sequenced with immunoSEQ multiplex PCR; TCRdb's copy has only in-frame clones and lacks some. Here the sample spans roughly 810,000 clones, roughly 96% being singletons. The material sequenced was naive CD8+ T cells sorted from blood. These receptor sequences come from a man aged 30-40 years in good health. Each CDR3 is given with its conserved first and last residue. D genes are given only for firm matches. Part of the rows lack a size; the others show once, few, many or a class for expanded clones.

TRBJ2-7 TRBV4-3 once TRBD2 CASSQGPSGNYEQYF TGCGCCAGCAGCCAAGGGCCTAGCGGGAACTACGAGCAGTACTTC
TRBJ2-1 TRBV5-6 NA NA CASSLGTSYNEQFF TGTGCCAGCAGCCTAGGGACCAGTTACAATGAGCAGTTCTTC
TRBJ2-3 TRBV7-9 NA TRBD1 CASSQMATGQGFTDTQYF TGTGCCAGCAGCCAGATGGCAACGGGACAGGGATTTACAGATACGCAGTATTTT
TRBJ1-1 TRBV27 NA NA CASSLARGITEAFF TGTGCCAGCAGTTTAGCCCGAGGGATCACTGAAGCTTTCTTT
TRBJ2-7 TRBV4-1 NA TRBD2 CASSHGGGYEQYF TGCGCCAGCAGCCATGGCGGGGGCTACGAGCAGTACTTC
TRBJ2-7 TRBV9 NA NA CASSATGTEQYF TGTGCCAGCAGCGCGACCGGGACCGAGCAGTACTTC
TRBJ2-2 TRBV28 NA NA CASSFRGLAPRELFF TGTGCCAGCAGTTTCAGGGGACTCGCGCCGCGGGAGCTGTTTTTT
TRBJ1-1 TRBV14 NA TRBD1 CASSHRDRRTEAFF TGTGCCAGCAGCCACCGGGACAGGAGAACTGAAGCTTTCTTT
TRBJ1-2 TRBV7-8 NA TRBD1 CASSRGQGGGYTF TGTGCCAGCAGCCGAGGACAGGGAGGAGGCTACACCTTC
TRBJ1-2 TRBV9 NA NA CASRGKVSTF TGTGCCAGCAGGGGCAAGGTTTCCACCTTC
TRBJ2-7 TRBV2 NA NA CASRDRYYEQYF TGTGCCAGTAGGGACCGCTACTACGAGCAGTACTTC
TRBJ1-1 TRBV7-9 NA TRBD1 CASSWGTGRNTEAFF TGTGCCAGCAGCTGGGGGACAGGGAGGAACACTGAAGCTTTCTTT
TRBJ2-7 TRBV6-1 NA NA CASSAIGQSYEQYF TGTGCCAGCAGTGCCATTGGACAGAGCTACGAGCAGTACTTC
TRBJ1-2 TRBV7-9 once NA CASSFRGAGVGIYGYTF TGTGCCAGCAGCTTTAGAGGGGCAGGGGTAGGAATCTATGGCTACACCTTC
TRBJ2-1 TRBV2 NA NA CASSGRGQFF TGTGCCAGCAGTGGACGTGGGCAGTTCTTC
TRBJ2-3 TRBV27 NA NA CASSLSSWVDTQYF TGTGCCAGCAGTTTATCAAGTTGGGTAGATACGCAGTATTTT
TRBJ2-7 TRBV27 NA TRBD2 CASSTYRTSGSFGQYF TGTGCCAGCAGTACATACCGGACTAGCGGGAGCTTTGGGCAGTACTTC
TRBJ2-1 TRBV27 NA NA CASSLDPPPSYNEQFF TGTGCCAGCAGTTTAGACCCGCCGCCTTCCTACAATGAGCAGTTCTTC
TRBJ1-2 TRBV6-5 NA NA CASSYRQINYGYTF TGTGCCAGCAGTTACCGGCAGATAAACTATGGCTACACCTTC
TRBJ2-1 TRBV28 NA NA CASSFDYNEQFF TGTGCCAGCAGTTTTGACTACAATGAGCAGTTCTTC
TRBJ2-1 TRBV25-1 NA NA CASGLRVGSYNEQFF TGTGCCAGCGGCCTCAGGGTGGGCTCCTACAATGAGCAGTTCTTC
TRBJ2-2 TRBV30 NA NA CAWSVHGTGELFF TGTGCCTGGAGTGTACACGGGACCGGGGAGCTGTTTTTT
TRBJ2-7 TRBV27 NA TRBD2 CASRAGGANEQYF TGTGCCAGTCGTGCGGGAGGCGCAAACGAGCAGTACTTC
TRBJ2-4 TRBV27 NA NA CASSLTGRGDIQYF TGTGCCAGCAGCCTCACAGGGAGGGGGGACATTCAGTACTTC
TRBJ2-7 TRBV15 NA TRBD2 CATSRGASGTYEQYF TGTGCCACCAGCAGAGGTGCTAGCGGAACCTACGAGCAGTACTTC
TRBJ2-2 TRBV18 once NA CASSRSHEREVLTGELFF TGTGCCAGCTCACGCTCTCACGAAAGGGAAGTACTAACCGGGGAGCTGTTTTTT
TRBJ2-7 TRBV19 NA TRBD2 CASSPFMGTGLAGRSSYEQYF TGTGCCAGTTCCCCCTTCATGGGAACGGGACTAGCGGGGAGGAGCTCCTACGAGCAGTACTTC
TRBJ2-7 TRBV28 NA NA CASSSLSYEQYF TGTGCCAGCAGCTCACTCTCCTACGAGCAGTACTTC
TRBJ2-7 TRBV4-1 once NA CASSQASYDEQYF TGCGCCAGCAGCCAAGCGAGTTACGACGAGCAGTACTTC
TRBJ2-7 TRBV29-1 NA TRBD2 CSVLAGGPYEQYF TGCAGCGTCCTAGCGGGAGGACCCTACGAGCAGTACTTC
TRBJ2-7 TRBV11-1 NA NA CASSSRDGSYEQYF TGTGCCAGCAGCTCCAGGGACGGCTCCTACGAGCAGTACTTC
TRBJ2-1 TRBV29-1 NA NA CSVRTRGYEQFF TGCAGCGTTAGAACTCGCGGCTATGAGCAGTTCTTC
TRBJ2-1 TRBV19 NA NA CASSAHTGTNEQFF TGTGCCAGTAGTGCCCATACAGGGACCAATGAGCAGTTCTTC
TRBJ2-3 TRBV14 NA NA CASSQDWGDTQYF TGTGCCAGCAGCCAAGATTGGGGTGATACGCAGTATTTT
TRBJ2-7 TRBV5-5 NA TRBD2 CASSPGDYLGEQYF TGTGCCAGCAGCCCGGGGGACTACCTCGGCGAGCAGTACTTC
TRBJ1-3 TRBV10-3 NA NA CAISESGGNSGNTIYF TGTGCCATCAGTGAGTCCGGAGGGAACTCTGGAAACACCATATATTTT
TRBJ2-7 TRBV29-1 once NA CSVEGGTLESYEQYF TGCAGCGTTGAAGGGGGGACACTTGAATCCTACGAGCAGTACTTC
TRBJ2-7 TRBV27 NA TRBD1 CASSSITRTGSYEQYF TGTGCCAGCAGTTCTATCACTAGGACAGGGAGTTACGAGCAGTACTTC
TRBJ2-3 TRBV7-6 NA NA CASSLGEGTHHSDTQYF TGTGCCAGCAGCTTAGGGGAGGGGACACATCATTCAGATACGCAGTATTTT
TRBJ2-1 TRBV29-1 once NA CSVDSTGALVEQFF TGCAGCGTTGATTCAACGGGAGCATTGGTTGAGCAGTTCTTC
TRBJ2-3 TRBV14 NA TRBD2 CASSQEPAPGLAGEGTDTQYF TGTGCCAGCAGCCAAGAGCCCGCCCCGGGACTAGCGGGAGAGGGTACAGATACGCAGTATTTT
TRBJ1-1 TRBV25-1 NA NA CASTYSGATEAFF TGTGCCAGCACCTATTCGGGGGCCACTGAAGCTTTCTTT
TRBJ1-2 TRBV27 NA NA CASSSRTFGGYTF TGTGCCAGCAGTTCCAGGACGTTCGGTGGCTACACCTTC
TRBJ2-2 TRBV7-6 NA TRBD1 CASRSGQGFGTGELFF TGTGCCAGCAGATCGGGACAGGGGTTCGGCACCGGGGAGCTGTTTTTT
TRBJ2-5 TRBV11-2 once NA CASSYLRETQYF TGTGCCAGCAGCTATCTGAGGGAGACCCAGTACTTC
TRBJ2-1 TRBV18 NA TRBD2 CASSPTAGDSRYNEQFF TGTGCCAGCTCACCAACGGCGGGGGACTCCCGCTACAATGAGCAGTTCTTC
TRBJ1-5 TRBV28 NA NA CASTIPGGSNQPQHF TGTGCCAGCACCATCCCGGGGGGTAGCAATCAGCCCCAGCATTTT
TRBJ2-7 TRBV7-9 NA NA CASKDSSYEQYF TGTGCCAGTAAGGACAGCTCCTACGAGCAGTACTTC
TRBJ2-1 TRBV9 once TRBD2 CASSVMTSGNADEQFF TGTGCCAGCAGCGTAATGACTAGCGGGAACGCGGATGAGCAGTTCTTC
TRBJ2-1 TRBV27 NA TRBD2 CASSLSGGHNEQFF TGTGCCAGCAGTTTATCGGGAGGGCACAATGAGCAGTTCTTC
TRBJ2-7 TRBV6-5 once TRBD2 CASNHPGREIGEQYF TGTGCCAGCAATCACCCAGGGCGGGAGATTGGCGAGCAGTACTTC
TRBJ2-5 TRBV7-3 NA NA CASSPGTIGQETQYF TGTGCCAGCAGCCCCGGGACAATCGGCCAAGAGACCCAGTACTTC
TRBJ2-3 TRBV30 once TRBD2 CAWSGLAAQDTQYF TGTGCCTGGAGTGGGCTAGCGGCCCAGGATACGCAGTATTTT